Each of the 21 T cell receptor beta chains below was sequenced from the same sample in a study of blood T cell repertoires in COVID-19. Clones were sequenced by immunoSEQ multiplex PCR, and TCRdb holds only the in-frame ones, with some missing. The profile covers fewer than 65,000 clones, with roughly 90% appearing a single time and 9.5% to 13% taken by the ten largest. Sequencing was performed on peripheral blood. The source of these receptors is a human donor with acute or convalescent COVID-19. The donor label of this sample is uncertain.

V usage is TRBV6-5 and J usage is TRBJ1-2; a possible D gene is TRBD1 (5 bases). There are 15 residues in the CDR3. Germline V gene data show CDR1 as MNHEY and CDR2 as SVGAGI. Deletions cut 6 bases from V and 0 bases from J, with 14 bases between. The CDR3: CASSRLGGTNYGYTF. For the CDR3, the DNA is TGTGCCAGCAGCCGCCTGGGGGGAACTAACTATGGCTACACCTTC.

J is TRBJ2-7 and V is TRBV27; 10 bases are a match to TRBD2. This CDR3 region has 13 residues. V lost 8 bases and J lost 3; bases outside the gene matches: 4. Germline CDR1 is MNHEY and CDR2 is SMNVEV (reference sequence). The CDR3 DNA is TGTGCCAGCGGATGGACTAGCGGCTACGAGCAGTACTTC. Translated, it gives CASGWTSGYEQYF.

This clone was counted many times. The chain is built from TRBV15 and TRBJ1-5; D is undetermined. V lost 4 bases and J 0 bases, leaving 13 bases between the germline ends. This CDR3 is 16 amino acids long. The germline V gene has CDR1 LNHNV and CDR2 YYDKDF (reference sequence). The CDR3 DNA sequence: TGTGCCACCAGCAACGTCGGAGGCAATAGCAATCAGCCCCAGCATTTT. Residues: CATSNVGGNSNQPQHF.

This chain joins TRBV5-5 and TRBJ1-2; perhaps TRBD1 as D (6 bases). This CDR3 comprises 14 residues. Trimming pared 0 bases from V and 7 bases from J, leaving 13 bases between. Germline-derived CDR1 and CDR2 are SGHKS and YYEKEE (reference sequence). The DNA for the CDR3 is TGTGCCAGCAGCTTGGGTCAAGGGGGGGCTGGCTACACCTTC. Protein: CASSLGQGGAGYTF.

This chain uses TRBV9 with TRBJ2-2, with 8 bases that match TRBD2. The ends lost 4 bases at V and 3 bases at J; junction bases unmatched: 5. Germline V gene sequence: CDR1 SGDLS, CDR2 YYNGEE. This CDR3 has 15 amino acids. As DNA, the CDR3 is TGTGCCAGCAGCCCCGGGGGGGTATACACCGGGGAGCTGTTTTTT. This codes for CASSPGGVYTGELFF.

The genes are TRBV11-2 and TRBJ2-5, with TRBD2 as a possible D gene (6 bases). Germline V lookup: CDR1 SGHAT, CDR2 FQNNGV. This CDR3 is built from 16 residues. The V end was cut by 4 bases, the J end by 4 bases, with 19 bases between. The CDR3 loop is CASSSFSAGFGETQYF. For the CDR3, the DNA is TGTGCCAGCAGCTCGTTCTCGGCGGGATTCGGAGAGACCCAGTACTTC.

This chain connects TRBV10-3 to TRBJ1-5, with D maybe TRBD1 (6 bases). The CDR3 extends over 15 amino acids. Per the germline V gene, CDR1 is ENHRY and CDR2 is SYGVKD. V was pared by 10 bases and J by 2 bases, with 18 bases between. The CDR3 sequence is CATGGGAEGNQPQHF. DNA of the CDR3: TGTGCCACCGGCGGGGGGGCCGAGGGCAATCAGCCCCAGCATTTT.

This CDR3 reads CASSIDLDGRWGEQYF. The CDR3 DNA is TGTGCCAGTAGTATAGATCTCGACGGGAGGTGGGGCGAGCAGTACTTC. V gene TRBV19 combines with J gene TRBJ2-7; TRBD2 matches 7 bases. Trimming at V came to 0 bases and at J to 6 bases, leaving 11 bases not matched to a gene. The CDR3 spans 16 residues. Germline lookup yields CDR1 LNHDA and CDR2 SQIVND (reference sequence).

The rearrangement joins TRBV10-3 to TRBJ1-4; the D is unclear. Germline assignment: CDR1 ENHRY and CDR2 SYGVKD. This CDR3 comprises 16 residues. The V and J ends lost 4 bases and 3 bases respectively, with 15 bases between them. The CDR3 bases are TGTGCCATCAGTGGTGAGAGGCAACGGGCTAATGAAAAACTGTTTTTT. Protein: CAISGERQRANEKLFF.

The CDR3 nucleotides read TGTGCCAGCAGTCAAGCGTGGACTAGCCCGGGGAGTGAGCAGTTCTTC. It translates to CASSQAWTSPGSEQFF. The V gene is TRBV7-9, the J gene TRBJ2-1; the match to TRBD2 covers 8 bases. Germline V CDR1 and CDR2: SEHNR, FQNEAQ (reference sequence). The CDR3 covers 16 residues. V lost 6 bases to trimming and J lost 9 bases; unmatched junction nucleotides: 16.

This chain joins TRBV3-1 (or the pseudogene TRBV3-2) and TRBJ2-7; the D gene is possibly TRBD2 (5 bases). Trimming removed 0 bases at V and 1 base at J, with 10 bases between. Germline-derived CDR1 and CDR2 are LGHDT and YNNKEL (reference sequence). The CDR3 covers 15 residues. The CDR3: CASSQDSSGSYEQYF. The CDR3 nucleotides read TGTGCCAGCAGCCAAGATAGCTCGGGGTCCTACGAGCAGTACTTC.

The J gene is TRBJ1-6, the V gene TRBV4-1; D may be TRBD1 (6 bases). Germline-derived CDR1 and CDR2 are MGHRA and YSYEKL. The CDR3 covers 16 residues. The germline V and J ends were trimmed by 5 bases and 5 bases, with 16 bases remaining between them. The CDR3 region is CASSALQQGNNSPLHF. CDR3 coding DNA: TGCGCCAGCAGCGCCCTACAGCAGGGGAATAATTCACCCCTCCACTTT.

V usage is TRBV18 and J usage is TRBJ2-3; 8 bases align to TRBD2. The CDR3 is 15 residues long. Losses at the gene ends were 4 bases for V and 3 bases for J; bases not matched to a gene: 6. CDR1 and CDR2 from the germline V gene are KGHSH and LQKENI. This CDR3 reads CASSREAGGTDTQYF. In DNA, the CDR3 is TGTGCCAGCTCACGAGAGGCGGGAGGAACAGATACGCAGTATTTT.

The V gene is TRBV28, the J gene TRBJ1-4; 7 nucleotides match TRBD1. The CDR3 contains 15 residues. The germline V gene encodes CDR1 MDHEN and CDR2 SYDVKM. Germline trimming cut 2 bases from V and 4 bases from J; bases unmatched to any gene: 4. The CDR3 coding sequence is TGTGCCAGCAGTTTAATTACAGGGGTTAATGAAAAACTGTTTTTT. Translation: CASSLITGVNEKLFF.

This rearrangement joins TRBV11-2 to TRBJ1-4, with 11 bases identical to TRBD1. Germline loops: CDR1 SGHAT, CDR2 FQNNGV. The V gene end was trimmed by 1 base and the J gene end by 7 bases; junction bases not matched to a gene: 8. The CDR3 runs 17 residues. The CDR3 protein is CASSLGPQGTGGEKLFF. DNA of the CDR3: TGTGCCAGCAGCTTAGGCCCCCAGGGGACAGGGGGTGAAAAACTGTTTTTT.

This clone was recorded once. The chain links TRBV5-4 to TRBJ2-5, with 8 bases fitting TRBD1. Trimming removed 4 bases from V and 6 bases from J; junction bases left unmatched: 5. There are 13 residues in the CDR3. CDR1 SGHNT and CDR2 YYREEE come from the germline V gene (reference sequence). CDR3 DNA: TGTGCCAGCAGCCCACAGGGGGGAAAGACCCAGTACTTC. Protein: CASSPQGGKTQYF. Drawing the rest from reference TRBV5-4 and TRBJ2-5, the complete variable domain is ETGVTQSPTHLIKTRGQQVTLRCSSQSGHNTVSWYQQALGQGPQFIFQYYREEENGRGNFPPRFSGLQFPNYSSELNVNALELDDSALYLCASSPQGGKTQYFGPGTRLLVL.

The rearrangement links TRBV28 to TRBJ1-5; unclear D gene. Germline V gene sequence: CDR1 MDHEN, CDR2 SYDVKM. Trimming cost V 3 bases and J 7 bases, with 13 bases left between them. This CDR3 contains 14 residues. DNA of the CDR3: TGTGCCAGCAGTTTGTACTCAAGCCGGCAGCCCCAGCATTTT. This translates into CASSLYSSRQPQHF.

The CDR3, as DNA: TGTGCCACCATGGACGGACAGTCGAACACCGGGGAGCTGTTTTTT. It encodes CATMDGQSNTGELFF. The chain employs TRBV15 and TRBJ2-2, with D possibly TRBD1 on 6 matching bases. Germline assignment: CDR1 LNHNV and CDR2 YYDKDF (reference sequence). V shed 7 bases and J shed 0 bases, with 12 bases lying between them. The CDR3 loop spans 15 amino acids. Based on the CDR3 plus reference TRBV15 and TRBJ2-2, the full variable domain is DAMVIQNPRYQVTQFGKPVTLSCSQTLNHNVMYWYQQKSSQAPKLLFHYYDKDFNNEADTPDNFQSRRPNTSFCFLDIRSPGLGDTAMYLCATMDGQSNTGELFFGEGSRLTVL.

The chain links TRBV27 to TRBJ2-5; the match to TRBD1 covers 7 bases. The CDR3 has 13 amino acids. V lost 6 bases, J lost 5 bases, and 6 bases stayed unmatched. CDR1 and CDR2 (germline): MNHEY, SMNVEV (reference sequence). The CDR3 nucleotides are TGTGCCAGCAGGGAACAGGGGAGCGAGACCCAGTACTTC. Translated: CASREQGSETQYF.

The rearrangement uses TRBV28 and TRBJ1-5; D not resolved. Deletions cut 2 bases from V and 3 bases from J, with 8 bases between. Germline V CDR1 and CDR2: MDHEN, SYDVKM. The CDR3 length is 14 residues. The CDR3 is CASSLNQNNQPQHF. CDR3 nucleotide sequence: TGTGCCAGCAGTTTAAACCAGAACAATCAGCCCCAGCATTTT.

The chain uses TRBV3-1 (or the pseudogene TRBV3-2) and TRBJ2-7; weak D call: TRBD2 (6 bases). The CDR3 sequence is 13 residues long. Between the trimmed V and J ends, which lost 3 bases and 1 base, there was a span of 7 bases. Looked up from germline, CDR1 is LGHDT and CDR2 is YNNKEL (reference sequence). The CDR3 bases are TGTGCCAGCAGCCAGGCGGGGTCCTACGAGCAGTACTTC. As protein: CASSQAGSYEQYF.